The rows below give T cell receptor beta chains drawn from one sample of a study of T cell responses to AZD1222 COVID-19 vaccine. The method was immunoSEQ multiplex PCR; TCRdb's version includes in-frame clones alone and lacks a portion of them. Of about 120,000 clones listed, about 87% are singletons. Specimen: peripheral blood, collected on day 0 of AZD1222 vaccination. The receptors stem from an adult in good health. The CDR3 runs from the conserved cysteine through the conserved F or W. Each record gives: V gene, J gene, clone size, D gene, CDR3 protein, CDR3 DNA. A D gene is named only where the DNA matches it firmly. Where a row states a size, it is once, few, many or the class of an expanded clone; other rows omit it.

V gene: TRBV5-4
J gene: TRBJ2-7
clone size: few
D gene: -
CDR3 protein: CASSFFQQSLPTTQYF
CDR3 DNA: TGTGCCAGCAGCTTCTTTCAGCAGTCTTTGCCTACGACGCAGTACTTC

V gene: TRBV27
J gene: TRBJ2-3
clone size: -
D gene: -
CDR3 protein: CASTLLGTDTQYF
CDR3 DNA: TGTGCCAGCACCCTTTTGGGGACAGATACGCAGTATTTT

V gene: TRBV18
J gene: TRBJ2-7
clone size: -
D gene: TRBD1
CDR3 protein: CASSQTGTGGIYEQYF
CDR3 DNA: TGTGCCAGCTCACAAACCGGGACAGGGGGAATTTACGAGCAGTACTTC

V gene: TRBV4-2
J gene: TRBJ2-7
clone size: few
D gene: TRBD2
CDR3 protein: CASSSTGTSGTYEQYF
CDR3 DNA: TGTGCCAGCAGCAGCACCGGGACTAGCGGTACCTACGAGCAGTACTTC

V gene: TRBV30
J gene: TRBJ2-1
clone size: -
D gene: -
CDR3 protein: CAWSGTRGRIHEQFF
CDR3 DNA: TGTGCCTGGAGCGGGACGCGGGGGCGCATCCATGAGCAGTTCTTC

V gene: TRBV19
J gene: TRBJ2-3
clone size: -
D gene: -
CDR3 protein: CASSSQGVTQYF
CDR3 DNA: TGTGCCAGTAGTAGCCAGGGTGTTACGCAGTATTTT

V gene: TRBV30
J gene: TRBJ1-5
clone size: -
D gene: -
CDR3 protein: CAWSASLEVQPQHF
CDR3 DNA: TGTGCCTGGAGTGCCTCCCTTGAGGTTCAGCCCCAGCATTTT

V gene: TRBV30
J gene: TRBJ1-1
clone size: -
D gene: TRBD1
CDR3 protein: CAWSVTQTGRSEAFF
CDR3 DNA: TGTGCCTGGAGTGTAACCCAGACAGGGCGCTCTGAAGCTTTCTTT

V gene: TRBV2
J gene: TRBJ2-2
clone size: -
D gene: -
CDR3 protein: CASSRVWAGELFF
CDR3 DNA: TGTGCCAGCTCCCGGGTCTGGGCCGGGGAGCTGTTTTTT

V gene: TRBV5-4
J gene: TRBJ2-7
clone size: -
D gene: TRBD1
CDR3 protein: CASSPWDRSSYEQYF
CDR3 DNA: TGTGCCAGCAGCCCATGGGACAGGAGCTCCTACGAGCAGTACTTC

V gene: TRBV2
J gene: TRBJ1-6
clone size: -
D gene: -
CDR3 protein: CASSVDSQMDSPLHF
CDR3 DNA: TGTGCCAGCAGTGTGGACTCACAAATGGATTCACCCCTCCACTTT

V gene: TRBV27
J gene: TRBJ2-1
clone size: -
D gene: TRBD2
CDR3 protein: CASNSLLAGDHYNEQFF
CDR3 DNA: TGTGCCAGCAATTCCCTACTAGCGGGAGACCACTACAATGAGCAGTTCTTC

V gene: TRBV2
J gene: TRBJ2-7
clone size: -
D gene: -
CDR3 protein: CASSERVTAGSSYEQYF
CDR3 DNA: TGTGCCAGCAGTGAAAGAGTGACAGCCGGCAGCTCCTACGAGCAGTACTTC

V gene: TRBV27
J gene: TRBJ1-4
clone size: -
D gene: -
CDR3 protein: CASSLSRVTNEKLFF
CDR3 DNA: TGTGCCAGCAGTTTATCGAGGGTGACTAATGAAAAACTGTTTTTT

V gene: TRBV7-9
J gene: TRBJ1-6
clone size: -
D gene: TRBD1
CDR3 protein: CASSATGANSPLHF
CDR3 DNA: TGTGCCAGCAGCGCGACAGGGGCTAATTCACCCCTCCACTTT

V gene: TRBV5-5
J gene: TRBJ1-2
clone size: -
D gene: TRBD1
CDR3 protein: CASSLAGTGDYGYTF
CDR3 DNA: TGTGCCAGCAGCTTGGCCGGAACAGGGGATTATGGCTACACCTTC

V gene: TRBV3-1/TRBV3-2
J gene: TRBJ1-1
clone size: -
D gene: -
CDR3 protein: CASSHLKVTEAFF
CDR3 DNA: TGTGCCAGCAGCCATCTGAAGGTGACTGAAGCTTTCTTT

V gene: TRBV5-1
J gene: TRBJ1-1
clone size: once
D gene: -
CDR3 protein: CASSLIGGVRDTEAFF
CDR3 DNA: TGCGCCAGCAGCTTGATCGGGGGTGTACGGGACACTGAAGCTTTCTTT

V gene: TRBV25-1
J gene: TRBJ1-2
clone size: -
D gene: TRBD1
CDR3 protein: CASSGWAGGQDGYTF
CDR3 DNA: TGTGCCAGCAGTGGATGGGCGGGGGGACAGGATGGCTACACCTTC

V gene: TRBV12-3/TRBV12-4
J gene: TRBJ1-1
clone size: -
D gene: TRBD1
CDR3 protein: CASRPDRGTEAFF
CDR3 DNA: TGTGCCAGCAGACCCGACAGGGGCACTGAAGCTTTCTTT

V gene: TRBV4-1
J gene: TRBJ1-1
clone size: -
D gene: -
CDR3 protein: CASSHIIEYVNTEAFF
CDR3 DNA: TGCGCCAGCAGCCACATTATCGAGTATGTGAACACTGAAGCTTTCTTT

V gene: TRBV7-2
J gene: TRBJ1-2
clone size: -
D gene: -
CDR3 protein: CASSLNLLAGGYTF
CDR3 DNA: TGTGCCAGCAGCTTAAACCTCTTAGCGGGTGGCTACACCTTC

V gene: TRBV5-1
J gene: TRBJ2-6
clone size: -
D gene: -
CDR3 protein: CASSVGPTLGGANVLTF
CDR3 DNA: TGCGCCAGCAGCGTCGGCCCTACCTTGGGTGGGGCCAACGTCCTGACTTTC

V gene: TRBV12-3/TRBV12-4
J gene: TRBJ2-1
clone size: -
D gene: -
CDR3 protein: CASSFPEGLEQFF
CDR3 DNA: TGTGCCAGCAGTTTTCCCGAGGGCCTTGAGCAGTTCTTC

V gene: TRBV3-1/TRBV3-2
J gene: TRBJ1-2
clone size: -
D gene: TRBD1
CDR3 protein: CASSQDPGTGVGNYGYTF
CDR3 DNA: TGTGCCAGCAGCCAAGATCCCGGGACAGGGGTTGGTAACTATGGCTACACCTTC

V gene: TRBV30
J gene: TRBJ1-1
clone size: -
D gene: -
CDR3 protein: CAGSATEAFF
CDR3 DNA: TGTGCCGGATCTGCCACTGAAGCTTTCTTT

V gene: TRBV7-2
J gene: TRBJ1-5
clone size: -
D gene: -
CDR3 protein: CASSLALWGGQPQHF
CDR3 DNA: TGTGCCAGCAGCTTAGCGCTTTGGGGGGGCCAGCCCCAGCATTTT

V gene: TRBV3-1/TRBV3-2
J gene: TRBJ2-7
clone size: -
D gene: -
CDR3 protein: CASSLLFGSSHEQYF
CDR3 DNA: TGTGCCAGCAGCCTCTTGTTCGGGAGCTCCCACGAGCAGTACTTC

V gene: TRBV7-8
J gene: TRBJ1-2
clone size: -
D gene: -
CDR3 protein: CASSTTAQGVGYTF
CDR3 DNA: TGTGCCAGCAGCACGACAGCCCAAGGGGTTGGCTACACCTTC

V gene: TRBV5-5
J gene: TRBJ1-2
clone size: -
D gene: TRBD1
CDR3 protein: CASSLGTGVNYGYTF
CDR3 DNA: TGTGCCAGCAGCTTGGGGACAGGGGTTAACTATGGCTACACCTTC

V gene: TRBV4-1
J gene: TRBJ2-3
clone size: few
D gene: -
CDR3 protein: CASSLRDEDTQYF
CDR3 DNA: TGCGCCAGCAGCCTGAGAGATGAAGATACGCAGTATTTT

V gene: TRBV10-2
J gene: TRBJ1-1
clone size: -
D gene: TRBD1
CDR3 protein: CASSTTGGMRQSTEAFF
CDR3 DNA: TGCGCCAGCAGTACGACAGGGGGCATGCGTCAGAGCACTGAAGCTTTCTTT

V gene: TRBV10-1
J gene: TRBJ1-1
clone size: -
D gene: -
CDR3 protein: CASSESGITEAFF
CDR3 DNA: TGCGCCAGCAGTGAGTCAGGAATCACTGAAGCTTTCTTT

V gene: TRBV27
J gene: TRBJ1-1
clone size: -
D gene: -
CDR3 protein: CASSRRGELNTEAFF
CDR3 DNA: TGTGCCAGCAGCCGGAGGGGAGAATTGAACACTGAAGCTTTCTTT

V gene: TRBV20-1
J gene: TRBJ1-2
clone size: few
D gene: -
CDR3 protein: CSASSPAGIYGYTF
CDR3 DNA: TGCAGTGCTAGTAGCCCCGCTGGGATCTATGGCTACACCTTC

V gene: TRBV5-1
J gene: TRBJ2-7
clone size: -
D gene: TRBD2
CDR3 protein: CASSLAGLAVYEQYF
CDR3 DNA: TGCGCCAGCAGCTTGGCGGGACTAGCGGTTTACGAGCAGTACTTC

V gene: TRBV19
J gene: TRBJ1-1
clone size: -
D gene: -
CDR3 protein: CASSIGSFITEAFF
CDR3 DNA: TGTGCCAGTAGTATTGGGAGCTTTATAACTGAAGCTTTCTTT

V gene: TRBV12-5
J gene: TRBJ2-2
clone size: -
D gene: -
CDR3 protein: CASGLVRVAGRSGELFF
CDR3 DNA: TGTGCTAGTGGTTTGGTACGGGTGGCAGGGAGATCCGGGGAGCTGTTTTTT

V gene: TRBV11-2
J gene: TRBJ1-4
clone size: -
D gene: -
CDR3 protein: CASRHGGASEKLFF
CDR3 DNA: TGTGCCAGCAGACACGGGGGGGCGAGTGAAAAACTGTTTTTT

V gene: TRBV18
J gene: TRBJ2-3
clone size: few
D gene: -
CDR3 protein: CASSPSPGTDTQYF
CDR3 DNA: TGTGCCAGCTCACCTAGCCCCGGGACAGATACGCAGTATTTT

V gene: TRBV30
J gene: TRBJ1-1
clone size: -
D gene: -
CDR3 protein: CAWSFGGVAFF
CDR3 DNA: TGTGCCTGGAGTTTTGGGGGGGTGGCTTTCTTT

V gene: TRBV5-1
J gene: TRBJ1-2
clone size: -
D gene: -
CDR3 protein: CASYEAQLGYTF
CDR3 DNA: TGCGCCAGCTATGAGGCTCAGTTGGGCTACACCTTC

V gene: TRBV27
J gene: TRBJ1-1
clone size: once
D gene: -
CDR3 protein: CASSLFRNTEAFF
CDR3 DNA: TGTGCCAGCAGTTTATTTCGGAACACTGAAGCTTTCTTT

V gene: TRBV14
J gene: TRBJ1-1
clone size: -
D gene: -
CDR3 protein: CASSRKTGGVTEAFF
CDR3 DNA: TGTGCCAGCAGCCGAAAGACGGGCGGGGTTACTGAAGCTTTCTTT

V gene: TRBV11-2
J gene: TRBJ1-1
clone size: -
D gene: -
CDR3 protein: CASSPTPQMNTEAFF
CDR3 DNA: TGTGCCAGCAGCCCGACTCCTCAGATGAACACTGAAGCTTTCTTT

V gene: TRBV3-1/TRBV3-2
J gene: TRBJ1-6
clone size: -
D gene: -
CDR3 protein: CASSQVLGVSPLHF
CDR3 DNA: TGTGCCAGCAGCCAAGTTTTGGGTGTTTCACCCCTCCACTTT

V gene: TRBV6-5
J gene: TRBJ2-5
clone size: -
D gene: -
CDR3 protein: CATRGLALETQYF
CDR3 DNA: TGTGCCACCCGAGGGCTAGCGCTAGAGACCCAGTACTTC

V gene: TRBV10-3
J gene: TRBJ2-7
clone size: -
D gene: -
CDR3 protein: CAISELHEQYF
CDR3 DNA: TGTGCCATCAGTGAGCTCCACGAGCAGTACTTC

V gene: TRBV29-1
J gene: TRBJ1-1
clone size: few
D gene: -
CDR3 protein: CSVEPGSEAFF
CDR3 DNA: TGCAGCGTTGAGCCAGGGAGTGAAGCTTTCTTT

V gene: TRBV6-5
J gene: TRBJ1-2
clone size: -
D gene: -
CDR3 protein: CASTSPGGPNYGYTF
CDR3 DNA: TGTGCCAGCACAAGCCCGGGGGGCCCTAACTATGGCTACACCTTC

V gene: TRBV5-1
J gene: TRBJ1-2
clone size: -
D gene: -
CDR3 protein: CASSLGEQGRYTF
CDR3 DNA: TGCGCCAGCAGCTTGGGTGAGCAGGGCCGTTACACCTTC

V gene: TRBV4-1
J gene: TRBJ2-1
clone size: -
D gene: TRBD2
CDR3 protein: CASSHIRGDDYNEQFF
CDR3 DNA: TGCGCCAGCAGCCATATTCGGGGGGATGACTACAATGAGCAGTTCTTC

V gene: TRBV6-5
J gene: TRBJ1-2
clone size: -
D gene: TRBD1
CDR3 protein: CASSYGGQGYGYTF
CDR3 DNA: TGTGCCAGCAGTTACGGGGGACAGGGGTATGGCTACACCTTC

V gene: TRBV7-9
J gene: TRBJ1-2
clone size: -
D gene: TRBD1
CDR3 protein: CASRPLAEQGEIYTF
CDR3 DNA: TGTGCCAGCAGACCACTCGCCGAACAGGGGGAGATCTACACCTTC

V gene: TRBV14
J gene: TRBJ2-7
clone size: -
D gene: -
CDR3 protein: CASSHGKVSSYEQYF
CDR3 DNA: TGTGCCAGCAGCCACGGGAAGGTCAGCTCCTACGAGCAGTACTTC

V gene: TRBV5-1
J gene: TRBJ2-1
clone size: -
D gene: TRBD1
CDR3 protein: CASSFGTGDNEQFF
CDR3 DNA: TGCGCCAGCAGCTTCGGGACAGGGGACAATGAGCAGTTCTTC

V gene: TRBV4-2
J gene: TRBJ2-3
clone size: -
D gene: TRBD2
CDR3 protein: CASSQEPWDYNNTQYF
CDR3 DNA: TGTGCCAGCAGCCAAGAGCCCTGGGACTACAATAATACGCAGTATTTT